This T cell receptor beta chain was obtained from a study of cytomegalovirus exposure and HLA in healthy donors. The sample holds a few counts of this clone. The PCR contained 60 Vbeta and 13 Jbeta primers. Clones were sequenced by immunoSEQ multiplex PCR, and TCRdb holds only the in-frame ones, with some missing. Of some 170,000 clones listed, 80% are singletons. Germline V gives CDR1 SGHNT, CDR2 YYREEE (reference sequence). The germline V and J ends were trimmed by 1 base and 4 bases, with 14 bases remaining between them. CDR3 length equals 16 residues. Material: PBMCs. This receptor was identified in a young man in good health and CMV-seronegative. The V and J genes are TRBV5-4 and TRBJ1-4; D is ambiguous. CDR3 sequence reads: CASSLRLRLGNEKLFF. CDR3 nucleotides: TGTGCCAGCAGCTTGCGCCTTCGTCTCGGTAATGAAAAACTGTTTTTT.